This T cell receptor (beta chain) was profiled in a study of T cell responses to AZD1222 COVID-19 vaccine. Whole-study context: Second doses were pooled across both intervals (about 4 or about 12 weeks). Whole-study findings and limits: Nearly half of the spike-specific TCRs reportedly recognize variant regions that carry no mutations.

Germline V gene lookup returns CDR1 SGHDT and CDR2 YYEEEE. V lost 1 base to trimming and J lost 0 bases, with 8 bases between them. The CDR3 length is 15 residues. The method was immunoSEQ multiplex PCR; TCRdb's version includes in-frame clones alone and lacks a portion of them. The sample yields 100,000 to 120,000 clones, 81% seen once. On this clone itself: What it binds is not known.

This receptor was taken from an adult in good health. The sample here was peripheral blood, taken on day 0 of AZD1222 vaccination. The rearrangement links TRBV5-6 to TRBJ1-3; D remains ambiguous. The CDR3 reads CASSLRVVSGNTIYF. The CDR3 DNA is TGTGCCAGCAGCTTGCGAGTAGTCTCTGGAAACACCATATATTTT.